This record covers a single TCR beta chain. This clonotype was recorded many times. Its specific antigen is unknown. Base qualities are not at hand, and no much larger clone is one base apart. Library creation used 5' RACE. Sequencing used an Illumina MiSeq. TCRdb passed the public sequencing reads through fastp at Q25 and MiXCR, retaining productive beta sequences. Every distinct CDR3 protein forms one entry, paired with its most common genes and DNA. In all, the sample holds under 70,000 distinct CDR3 sequences, and roughly 14% of those were seen once. The ten most abundant clones make up 15% to 20% of the sample. The CDR3 covers 13 residues, taking in both the cysteine and the phenylalanine. The entry retains the CDR3 DNA only, 39 bases that are in frame from base 1. Trimming takes 6 bases off V and 6 bases off J; junction bases not matched to a gene: 7. The data were taken from a study of T cells of healthy individuals (dated by TCRdb to between 2018 and 2020).

The receptor comes from a human donor in good health. Recombination linked TRBV12-3 or TRBV12-4 to TRBJ2-7, with TRBD2 identical over 8 junction bases. The CDR3 region has the sequence CASSAGTSSEQYF. DNA sequence: TGTGCCAGCAGCGCCGGGACTAGTTCCGAGCAGTACTTC.